The rows below give T cell receptor beta chains drawn from one sample of a study of shared clonotypes between healthy human individuals. Profiled with immunoSEQ multiplex PCR; TCRdb holds only in-frame clones, not every one. In the table there are some 2,000,000 clones, about 95% of which are singletons. Sequencing input: naive CD8+ T cells sorted from blood. Every receptor here comes from a man aged 18 to 30 in good health. Both conserved end residues are part of each CDR3. Fields, in order: J gene, clone size, V gene, D gene, CDR3 length, CDR3 DNA, CDR3 protein. A D gene is named only where the DNA matches it firmly. Clone size, where shown, is once, few, many, or a class for clones that have expanded.

J: TRBJ2-7
size: .
V: TRBV2
D: .
length: 15
DNA: TGTGCCAGCGGAATAAGACAAACCACGGCCTACGAGCAGTACTTC
CDR3: CASGIRQTTAYEQYF

J: TRBJ1-4
size: .
V: TRBV27
D: .
length: 15
DNA: TGTGCCAGCAGTTTATTAGGGGACCGCGAGGGAAAACTGTTTTTT
CDR3: CASSLLGDREGKLFF

J: TRBJ1-1
size: .
V: TRBV4-1
D: .
length: 13
DNA: TGCGCCAGCAGCCAAGGACGTAACACTGAAGCTTTCTTT
CDR3: CASSQGRNTEAFF

J: TRBJ1-4
size: .
V: TRBV27
D: .
length: 14
DNA: TGTGCCAGCAGTGAAACCGGGCAGAATGAAAAACTGTTTTTT
CDR3: CASSETGQNEKLFF

J: TRBJ1-5
size: .
V: TRBV13
D: .
length: 15
DNA: TGTGCCAGCAGCCTAGGTATCAGGGTGGATCAGCCCCAGCATTTT
CDR3: CASSLGIRVDQPQHF

J: TRBJ2-1
size: .
V: TRBV6-5
D: .
length: 15
DNA: TGTGCCAGCAGTCTATCTGACGGTGTCTACAATGAGCAGTTCTTC
CDR3: CASSLSDGVYNEQFF

J: TRBJ1-1
size: .
V: TRBV30
D: TRBD1
length: 16
DNA: TGTGCCTGGAGTGTTGGGACAGCCCCGAGGGGCACTGAAGCTTTCTTT
CDR3: CAWSVGTAPRGTEAFF

J: TRBJ2-7
size: .
V: TRBV5-4
D: .
length: 14
DNA: TGTGCCAGCGAACCGGACGGCTCGTCCTACGAGCAGTACTTC
CDR3: CASEPDGSSYEQYF

J: TRBJ1-2
size: .
V: TRBV7-9
D: .
length: 14
DNA: TGTGCCAGCAGCTTAGGGGTCGACCCCTATGGCTACACCTTC
CDR3: CASSLGVDPYGYTF

J: TRBJ2-1
size: once
V: TRBV9
D: .
length: 16
DNA: TGTGCCAGCAGCCCTTCTGCCGATAGCTCCTACAATGAGCAGTTCTTC
CDR3: CASSPSADSSYNEQFF

J: TRBJ2-1
size: .
V: TRBV7-9
D: TRBD1
length: 14
DNA: TGTGCCAGCAGCCCGGGACAGAACAACAATGAGCAGTTCTTC
CDR3: CASSPGQNNNEQFF

J: TRBJ1-1
size: .
V: TRBV5-1
D: .
length: 14
DNA: TGCGCCAGCAGCTCGGGACGGTGGGACACTGAAGCTTTCTTT
CDR3: CASSSGRWDTEAFF

J: TRBJ2-5
size: .
V: TRBV2
D: .
length: 12
DNA: TGTGCCAGCGCAGGGTCCCAAGAGACCCAGTACTTC
CDR3: CASAGSQETQYF

J: TRBJ2-1
size: .
V: TRBV6-5
D: TRBD1
length: 15
DNA: TGTGCCAGCAGTTACGGGGACAGGGGGCTCGATGAGCAGTTCTTC
CDR3: CASSYGDRGLDEQFF

J: TRBJ1-4
size: .
V: TRBV6-1
D: TRBD1
length: 15
DNA: TGTGCCAGCAGTCCCACAGGGGTCCCGAATGAAAAACTGTTTTTT
CDR3: CASSPTGVPNEKLFF

J: TRBJ2-3
size: .
V: TRBV4-3
D: .
length: 14
DNA: TGCGCCAGCAGCCAAGACGGAGCGGCAGATACGCAGTATTTT
CDR3: CASSQDGAADTQYF

J: TRBJ2-7
size: once
V: TRBV5-6
D: .
length: 13
DNA: TGTGCCAGCAGCCGACCCTATTCCCACGAGCAGTACTTC
CDR3: CASSRPYSHEQYF

J: TRBJ2-5
size: .
V: TRBV7-8
D: .
length: 13
DNA: TGTGCCAGCAGCTTATTCCCAGGAGAGACCCAGTACTTC
CDR3: CASSLFPGETQYF

J: TRBJ1-2
size: .
V: TRBV9
D: .
length: 12
DNA: TGTGCCAGCAGCGCCTTTGGTTATGGCTACACCTTC
CDR3: CASSAFGYGYTF

J: TRBJ2-2
size: .
V: TRBV7-2
D: .
length: 13
DNA: TGTGCCAGCAGCGTCGGGATGACCGGGGAGCTGTTTTTT
CDR3: CASSVGMTGELFF

J: TRBJ2-7
size: .
V: TRBV30
D: TRBD1
length: 15
DNA: TGTGCCTGGGGGACAGAAAATTTTAATAAGGACGAGCAGTACTTC
CDR3: CAWGTENFNKDEQYF

J: TRBJ2-1
size: .
V: TRBV30
D: .
length: 14
DNA: TGTGCCTGGAGTGTGGTCGGCCTGGACGATGAGCAGTTCTTC
CDR3: CAWSVVGLDDEQFF

J: TRBJ2-3
size: .
V: TRBV6-1
D: TRBD2
length: 17
DNA: TGTGCCAGCAGTGACCCCAGGACTAGCGGAGGCACAGATACGCAGTATTTT
CDR3: CASSDPRTSGGTDTQYF

J: TRBJ1-1
size: .
V: TRBV10-1
D: .
length: 14
DNA: TGCGCCAGCAGTGCCGGGCGGTCGAACACTGAAGCTTTCTTT
CDR3: CASSAGRSNTEAFF

J: TRBJ2-2
size: once
V: TRBV4-1
D: .
length: 16
DNA: TGCGCCAGCAGCCAAGCGGCCAGCTCTTACACCGGGGAGCTGTTTTTT
CDR3: CASSQAASSYTGELFF

J: TRBJ1-4
size: .
V: TRBV30
D: .
length: 14
DNA: TGTGCCTGGAGCCAGACCGGGACGGATGAAAAACTGTTTTTT
CDR3: CAWSQTGTDEKLFF

J: TRBJ2-1
size: .
V: TRBV29-1
D: TRBD1
length: 16
DNA: TGCAGCGTGGAACCTTTCGGTGGACAGGGGGCGAATGAGCAGTTCTTC
CDR3: CSVEPFGGQGANEQFF

J: TRBJ2-7
size: once
V: TRBV6-5
D: TRBD1
length: 14
DNA: TGTGCCAGCAGTTATCGGGGACAGCCCTACGAGCAGTACTTC
CDR3: CASSYRGQPYEQYF

J: TRBJ2-7
size: .
V: TRBV6-5
D: .
length: 13
DNA: TGTGCCAGCAGTTACGTCGGTGGCTACGAGCAGTACTTC
CDR3: CASSYVGGYEQYF